This T cell receptor (beta chain) was profiled in a study of T cell changes during pregnancy in multiple sclerosis. V was trimmed by 5 bases and J by 1 base, leaving 13 bases between them. Germline-derived CDR1 and CDR2 are SGHAT and FQDESV (reference sequence). The CDR3 loop spans 15 amino acids. The assay was immunoSEQ multiplex PCR, and TCRdb's table has in-frame clones only and misses some. This sample has about 69,000 clones, with 91% found just once. The source of this sequence is a female donor in good health, enrolled as a control in a pregnancy study. The sequenced sample was CD4+ T cells from peripheral blood mononuclear cells, obtained in the third trimester of pregnancy. The rearrangement uses TRBV11-1 and TRBJ2-3; possible D gene TRBD2, 6 bases. CDR3 sequence reads: CASSGGGAGTDTQYF. The CDR3 DNA is TGTGCCAGCAGCGGCGGAGGGGCCGGCACAGATACGCAGTATTTT.